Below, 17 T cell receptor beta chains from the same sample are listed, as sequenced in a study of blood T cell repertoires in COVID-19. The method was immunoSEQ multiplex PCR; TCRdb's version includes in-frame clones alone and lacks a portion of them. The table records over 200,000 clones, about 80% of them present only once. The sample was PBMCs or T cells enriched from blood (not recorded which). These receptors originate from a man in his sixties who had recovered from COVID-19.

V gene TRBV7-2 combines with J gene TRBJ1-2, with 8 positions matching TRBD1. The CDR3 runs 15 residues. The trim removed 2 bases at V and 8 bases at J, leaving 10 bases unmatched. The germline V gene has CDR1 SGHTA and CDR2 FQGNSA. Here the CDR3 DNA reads TGTGCCAGCAGCTTAAATTCGCAGGGGGCTGAAGGCTACACCTTC. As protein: CASSLNSQGAEGYTF.

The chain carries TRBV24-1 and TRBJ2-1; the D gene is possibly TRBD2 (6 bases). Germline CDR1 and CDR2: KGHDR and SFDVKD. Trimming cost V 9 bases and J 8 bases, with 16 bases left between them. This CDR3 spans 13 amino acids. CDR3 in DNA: TGTGCCACCGGGACTCCCCAGGCGGATGAGCAGTTCTTC. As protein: CATGTPQADEQFF.

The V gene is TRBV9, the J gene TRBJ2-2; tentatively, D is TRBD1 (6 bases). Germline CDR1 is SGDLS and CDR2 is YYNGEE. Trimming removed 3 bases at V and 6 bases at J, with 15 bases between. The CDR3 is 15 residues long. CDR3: CASSAGTPISGELFF. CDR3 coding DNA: TGTGCCAGCAGCGCCGGGACACCTATCTCCGGGGAGCTGTTTTTT. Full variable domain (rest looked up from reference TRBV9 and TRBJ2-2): DSGVTQTPKHLITATGQRVTLRCSPRSGDLSVYWYQQSLDQGLQFLIQYYNGEERAKGNILERFSAQQFPDLHSELNLSSLELGDSALYFCASSAGTPISGELFFGEGSRLTVL.

CDR3 sequence: CASSARTGGGEKLFF. Here the CDR3 DNA reads TGTGCCAGCAGCGCAAGGACAGGGGGTGGAGAAAAACTGTTTTTT. The chain links TRBV7-8 to TRBJ1-4; 10 bases fit TRBD1. The CDR3 sequence is 15 residues long. The V gene end was trimmed by 5 bases and the J gene end by 8 bases; junction bases not matched to a gene: 8. Germline CDR1 reads SGHVS; CDR2 reads FQNEAQ.

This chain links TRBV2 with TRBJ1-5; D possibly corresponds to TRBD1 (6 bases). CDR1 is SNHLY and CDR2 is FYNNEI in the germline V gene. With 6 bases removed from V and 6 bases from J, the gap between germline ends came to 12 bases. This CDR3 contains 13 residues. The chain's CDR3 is CASRDSLGQPQHF. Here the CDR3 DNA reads TGTGCCAGCAGGGACAGTCTGGGTCAGCCCCAGCATTTT.

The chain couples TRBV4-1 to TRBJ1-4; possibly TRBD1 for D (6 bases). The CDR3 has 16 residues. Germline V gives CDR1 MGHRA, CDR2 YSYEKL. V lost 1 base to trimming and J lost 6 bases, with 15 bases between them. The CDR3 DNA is TGCGCCAGCAGCCAAGGAGACAGGACCGGGGATGAAAAACTGTTTTTT. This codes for CASSQGDRTGDEKLFF.

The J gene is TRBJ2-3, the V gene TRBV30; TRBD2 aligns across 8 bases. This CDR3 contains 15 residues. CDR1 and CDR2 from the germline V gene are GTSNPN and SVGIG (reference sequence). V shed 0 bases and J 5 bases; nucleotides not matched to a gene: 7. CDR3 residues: CAWSVPGGLLDTQYF. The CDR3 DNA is TGTGCCTGGAGTGTACCGGGGGGGCTATTAGATACGCAGTATTTT.

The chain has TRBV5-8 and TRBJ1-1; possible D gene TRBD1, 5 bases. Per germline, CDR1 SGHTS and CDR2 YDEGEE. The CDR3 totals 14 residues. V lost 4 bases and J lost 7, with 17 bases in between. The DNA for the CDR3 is TGTGCCAGCAGCCCGCCGTGGGCGGGGGGTGAAGCTTTCTTT. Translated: CASSPPWAGGEAFF.

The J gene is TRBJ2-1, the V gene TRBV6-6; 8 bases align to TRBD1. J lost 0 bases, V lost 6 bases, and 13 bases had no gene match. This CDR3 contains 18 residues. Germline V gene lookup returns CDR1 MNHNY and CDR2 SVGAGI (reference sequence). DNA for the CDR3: TGTGCCAGCAGGCGACGCCCGGGACAGGAGTCCTCCTACAATGAGCAGTTCTTC. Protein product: CASRRRPGQESSYNEQFF.

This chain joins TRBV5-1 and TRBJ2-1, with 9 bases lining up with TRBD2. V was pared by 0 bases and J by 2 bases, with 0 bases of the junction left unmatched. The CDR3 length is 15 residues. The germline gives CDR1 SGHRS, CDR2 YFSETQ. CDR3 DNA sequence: TGCGCCAGCAGCTTGGGCGGGGGGGCCTACAATGAGCAGTTCTTC. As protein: CASSLGGGAYNEQFF.

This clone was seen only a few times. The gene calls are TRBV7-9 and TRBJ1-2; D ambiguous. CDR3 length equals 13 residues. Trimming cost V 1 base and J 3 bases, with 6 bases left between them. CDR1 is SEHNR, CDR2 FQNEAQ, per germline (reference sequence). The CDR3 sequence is CASSLVGYYGYTF. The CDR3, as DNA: TGTGCCAGCAGCTTAGTTGGCTACTATGGCTACACCTTC.

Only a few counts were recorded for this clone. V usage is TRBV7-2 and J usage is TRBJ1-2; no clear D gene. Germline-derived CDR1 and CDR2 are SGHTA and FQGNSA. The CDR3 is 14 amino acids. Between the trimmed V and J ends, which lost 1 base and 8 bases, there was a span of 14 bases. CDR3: CASSLGLAFRGYTF. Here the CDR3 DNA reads TGTGCCAGCAGCTTAGGTCTCGCTTTCCGGGGCTACACCTTC.

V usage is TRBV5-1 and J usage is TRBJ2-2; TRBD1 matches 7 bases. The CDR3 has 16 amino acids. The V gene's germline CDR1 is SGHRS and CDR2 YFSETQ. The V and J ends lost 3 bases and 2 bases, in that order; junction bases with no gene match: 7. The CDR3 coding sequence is TGCGCCAGCAGCTCCATACGGACAGGAAACACCGGGGAGCTGTTTTTT. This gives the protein CASSSIRTGNTGELFF.

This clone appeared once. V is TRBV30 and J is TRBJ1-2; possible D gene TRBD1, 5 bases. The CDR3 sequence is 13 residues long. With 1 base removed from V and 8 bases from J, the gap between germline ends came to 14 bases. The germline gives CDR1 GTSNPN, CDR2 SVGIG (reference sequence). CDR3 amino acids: CAWSGTGFGGYTF. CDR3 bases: TGTGCCTGGAGTGGAACAGGTTTCGGAGGCTACACCTTC.

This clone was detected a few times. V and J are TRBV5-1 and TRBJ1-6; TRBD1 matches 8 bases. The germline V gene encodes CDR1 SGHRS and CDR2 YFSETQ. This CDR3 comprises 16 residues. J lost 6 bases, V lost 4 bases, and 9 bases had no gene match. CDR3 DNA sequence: TGCGCCAGCAGCCAGACAGGGGTGGCCCGTAATTCACCCCTCCACTTT. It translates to CASSQTGVARNSPLHF.

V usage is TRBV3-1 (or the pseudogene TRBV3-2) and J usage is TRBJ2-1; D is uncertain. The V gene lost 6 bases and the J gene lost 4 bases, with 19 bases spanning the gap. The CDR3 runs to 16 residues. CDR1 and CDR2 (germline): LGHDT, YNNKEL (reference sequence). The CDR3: CASSQIRTQPYNEQFF. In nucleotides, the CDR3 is TGTGCCAGCAGTCAGATCCGAACCCAACCTTACAATGAGCAGTTCTTC.

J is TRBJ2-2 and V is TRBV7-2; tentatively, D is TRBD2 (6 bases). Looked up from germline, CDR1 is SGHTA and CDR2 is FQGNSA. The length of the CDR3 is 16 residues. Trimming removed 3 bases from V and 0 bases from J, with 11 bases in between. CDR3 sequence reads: CASSFQDYANTGELFF. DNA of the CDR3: TGTGCCAGCAGCTTTCAGGACTACGCGAACACCGGGGAGCTGTTTTTT.